These 16 T cell receptor beta chains originate from one sample sequenced in a study of HIV-infected children after antiretroviral therapy interruption. RNA-based 3' RACE libraries used unique molecular identifiers. TCRdb re-derived calls from the 3' RACE reads in MiXCR, one entry per CDR3 protein. This sample has approximately 96,000 distinct CDR3 sequences; about 6.3% occur once, and the top ten carry around 1.1%. Treatment noted: PENTA 11 planned treatment interruption arm or continuous ART arm. This material consisted of CD45RA+ CD4+ T cells from PBMCs, pooled from several time points, taken from a donor given antiretroviral therapy, either interrupted or continuous. Subset noted: naive CD4+ CD45RA+ CD45RO- T cells. These receptor sequences come from a pool of human donors with HIV.

In its sample, this clonotype was seen many times. CDR3 residues: CSARGRTGGIEQYF. For the CDR3, the DNA is TGCAGTGCTAGAGGGAGGACAGGGGGGATCGAGCAGTACTTC. The J gene is TRBJ2-7, the V gene TRBV20-1; 10 bases match TRBD1. Looked up from germline, CDR1 is DFQATT and CDR2 is SNEGSKA (reference sequence). This CDR3 is 14 amino acids long. V shed 1 base and J 6 bases; nucleotides not matched to a gene: 6.

This clonotype was detected ten times or more. The chain combines TRBV28 with TRBJ2-7; no clear D. From germline, CDR1 is MDHEN and CDR2 SYDVKM. V lost 1 base and J lost 4, with 5 bases in between. The CDR3 is 12 amino acids. The CDR3 sequence: CASSLSGYEQYF. CDR3 sequence (DNA): TGTGCCAGCAGTTTATCCGGATACGAGCAGTACTTC.

This clonotype was counted between two and nine times. Written as DNA, the CDR3 is TGTGCCAGCAGAACCCCCTATGGCTACACCTTC. This gives the protein CASRTPYGYTF. The J gene is TRBJ1-2, the V gene TRBV21-1. TRBV21-1 is flagged as a pseudogene. The CDR3 spans 11 residues.

This chain uses TRBV7-2 with TRBJ2-1; D unresolved. V was trimmed by 1 base and J by 13 bases, leaving 14 bases between them. Germline values: CDR1 SGHTA, CDR2 FQGNSA. The CDR3 spans 13 residues. CDR3 amino acids: CASSLESGDSQFF. The CDR3 DNA sequence: TGTGCCAGCAGCTTAGAATCTGGGGATTCCCAGTTCTTC.

This clonotype was seen many times. The V gene is TRBV28, the J gene TRBJ2-7; no firm D call. The length of the CDR3 is 14 residues. V was shortened by 6 bases and J by 5 bases, with 17 bases between the two germline ends. CDR1 and CDR2 from the germline V gene are MDHEN and SYDVKM. CDR3 amino acids: CASSSQTRPHEQYF. Here the CDR3 DNA reads TGTGCCAGCAGCTCCCAGACCCGACCCCACGAGCAGTACTTC.

The J gene is TRBJ2-5, the V gene TRBV7-2; D gene unclear. Trimming took off 3 bases at V and 2 bases at J, with 10 bases between the two ends. The germline gives CDR1 SGHTA, CDR2 FQGNSA. The CDR3 extends over 14 amino acids. The CDR3 protein is CASSFHGGQETQYF. The CDR3 DNA reads as TGTGCCAGCAGCTTTCACGGCGGACAAGAGACCCAGTACTTC.

This clonotype has at least ten counts. The chain uses TRBV10-3 and TRBJ1-1, with 9 bases that match TRBD1. This CDR3 has 15 residues. The V gene end was trimmed by 2 bases and the J gene end by 1 base; junction bases not matched to a gene: 2. CDR1 and CDR2 from the germline V gene are ENHRY and SYGVKD. CDR3 region: CAISETGGANTEAFF. CDR3 DNA: TGTGCCATCAGTGAGACAGGGGGCGCGAACACTGAAGCTTTCTTT.

This clonotype was seen at least ten times. This chain links TRBV20-1 with TRBJ2-3; 7 positions agree with TRBD2. This CDR3 region has 15 residues. Germline lookup yields CDR1 DFQATT and CDR2 SNEGSKA (reference sequence). V shed 0 bases and J 2 bases; nucleotides not matched to a gene: 5. The CDR3 nucleotides are TGCAGTGCTAGAGACGGGGGGAAGATCACAGATACGCAGTATTTT. Translating gives CSARDGGKITDTQYF.

This clonotype was observed many times. The gene calls are TRBV30 and TRBJ2-5; 7 positions agree with TRBD2. From germline, CDR1 is GTSNPN and CDR2 SVGIG (reference sequence). CDR3 length: 15 amino acids. J was trimmed by 1 base and V by 0 bases; bases with no gene match: 5. CDR3 nucleotide sequence: TGTGCCTGGAGTGTACAAGCGGGATCCCAAGAGACCCAGTACTTC. It translates to CAWSVQAGSQETQYF.

This clonotype has ten or more counts. The rearrangement uses TRBV12-3 or TRBV12-4 and TRBJ2-7; D is tentatively TRBD1 or TRBD2 (5 bases each). Trimming pared 3 bases from V and 0 bases from J, leaving 12 bases between. The CDR3 extends over 15 amino acids. The CDR3 is CASSFRSGASYEQYF. CDR3 nucleotides: TGTGCCAGCAGTTTTCGGTCCGGGGCCTCCTACGAGCAGTACTTC.

This clonotype was seen only a few times. The rearrangement links TRBV11-1 to TRBJ1-3; a possible D gene is TRBD1 (6 bases). The V gene lost 5 bases and the J gene lost 4 bases, with 15 bases spanning the gap. CDR3 length: 15 residues. The germline gives CDR1 SGHAT, CDR2 FQDESV (reference sequence). The CDR3 is CASSPKRGQGNTIYF. The CDR3 bases are TGTGCCAGCAGCCCAAAACGAGGACAGGGAAACACCATATATTTT.

This clonotype was detected ten times or more. As DNA, the CDR3 is TGTGCCAGCAGCCGGAGGACAGGGATGGGCGGAGAGACCCAGTACTTC. It codes for CASSRRTGMGGETQYF. This sequence joins TRBV11-2 and TRBJ2-5; TRBD1 agrees at 8 bases. CDR1 SGHAT and CDR2 FQNNGV come from the germline V gene. This CDR3 spans 16 amino acids. V shed 5 bases, J shed 4 bases, and the junction held 12 bases outside the gene matches.

At least ten counts were recorded for this clonotype. V gene TRBV29-1 combines with J gene TRBJ2-3; 8 positions match TRBD1. The germline gives CDR1 SQVTM, CDR2 ANQGSEA. CDR3 length equals 16 residues. The trim removed 4 bases at V and 3 bases at J, leaving 12 bases unmatched. The CDR3 region is CSVALTSGQGTDTQYF. The CDR3, as DNA: TGCAGCGTTGCCTTGACCTCCGGACAGGGTACAGATACGCAGTATTTT.

Within the sample, this clonotype is medium-sized (0.01 to 0.1%). The chain links TRBV6-9 to TRBJ1-5; no firm D call. V dropped 7 bases and J dropped 7 bases, with 11 bases sitting between them. Germline-derived CDR1 and CDR2 are MNHGY and SVAAGI. The CDR3 covers 12 residues. The CDR3 sequence is CASTHGQQPQHF. CDR3 nucleotide sequence: TGTGCCAGCACCCACGGGCAGCAGCCCCAGCATTTT.

This clonotype was counted many times. The V call is TRBV6-5, the J call TRBJ1-1, with 9 bases fitting TRBD1. The length of the CDR3 is 16 residues. The germline gives CDR1 MNHEY, CDR2 SVGAGI. V was pared by 6 bases and J by 5 bases, with 13 bases of the junction left unmatched. The CDR3 nucleotides are TGTGCCAGCAGGACAGGGACAGGGACGTCGTTAACTGAAGCTTTCTTT. This sequence encodes CASRTGTGTSLTEAFF.

This clonotype was detected many times. This rearrangement joins TRBV5-4 to TRBJ1-1, with 10 bases that match TRBD1. The CDR3 extends over 15 amino acids. J lost 3 bases, V lost 4 bases, and 6 bases had no gene match. The germline V gene has CDR1 SGHNT and CDR2 YYREEE (reference sequence). CDR3 sequence (DNA): TGTGCCAGCAGCCGGACAGGGGGATCGGACACTGAAGCTTTCTTT. Encoded protein: CASSRTGGSDTEAFF. Drawing the rest from reference TRBV5-4 and TRBJ1-1, the complete variable domain is ETGVTQSPTHLIKTRGQQVTLRCSSQSGHNTVSWYQQALGQGPQFIFQYYREEENGRGNFPPRFSGLQFPNYSSELNVNALELDDSALYLCASSRTGGSDTEAFFGQGTRLTVV.